Listed here are 20 T cell receptor beta chains from one sample, sequenced in a study of identical twins (dated by TCRdb to about 2016). Library construction relied on 5' RACE. Sequencing used an Illumina HiSeq 2000. TCRdb applied fastp at Q25 and MiXCR to the public reads, then kept only in-frame beta chains. Rows with one shared CDR3 protein collapse into an entry with the most common genes and DNA. The sample table lists 200,000 to 250,000 distinct CDR3 sequences, around 8.1% of them with a count of one. The ten biggest clones cover 1.5% to 2.5% of the sample. These same records also appear under a second study, on yellow fever vaccine responses in identical twins.

Sample: memory (CD45RO+) T cells sorted from blood. What the cell subset or site label conveys for this sample: CD45RO+ enriched T cells. These receptors originate from a woman younger than 30 in good health.

This clonotype was seen at least ten times. J is TRBJ2-1 and V is TRBV5-1, with TRBD1 matching 8 bases. The junction had 5 bases not matched to a gene; V was cut back by 3 bases and J by 6 bases. CDR1 and CDR2 from the germline V gene are SGHRS and YFSETQ. This CDR3 comprises 14 residues. The CDR3 coding sequence is TGCGCCAGCAGCTCACAGGGGGGCCCCAATGAGCAGTTCTTC. Its protein is CASSSQGGPNEQFF.

This clonotype has a count of ten or more. The chain carries TRBV6-1 and TRBJ2-3; 8 bases are a match to TRBD1. Germline CDR1 is MNHNS and CDR2 is SASEGT. With 3 bases clipped from V and 0 bases from J, the junction kept 2 bases outside the gene matches. The CDR3 spans 15 residues. Written as DNA, the CDR3 is TGTGCCAGCAGTGACCGGACAGGGAGCACAGATACGCAGTATTTT. Its translation is CASSDRTGSTDTQYF.

The gene calls are TRBV18 and TRBJ2-6, with a tentative D call TRBD2 (6 bases). Per the germline V gene, CDR1 is KGHSH and CDR2 is LQKENI. The CDR3 totals 15 residues. Trimming cost V 6 bases and J 1 base, with 10 bases left between them. The CDR3 DNA is TGTGCCAGCTCCACGGGGGTGTCTGGGGCCAACGTCCTGACTTTC. Translating it yields CASSTGVSGANVLTF.

This clonotype was found a few times. The chain recombines TRBV6-1 with TRBJ1-2, with D possibly matching TRBD1 (5 bases). CDR1 and CDR2 (germline): MNHNS, SASEGT. Trimming took off 4 bases at V and 5 bases at J, with 14 bases between the two ends. This CDR3 is 14 amino acids long. This CDR3 reads CASSARGREYGYTF. CDR3 DNA sequence: TGTGCCAGCAGTGCCCGGGGACGGGAGTATGGCTACACCTTC.

The chain has TRBV20-1 and TRBJ2-1; 8 bases are a match to TRBD2. The CDR3 is 13 amino acids. Germline assignment: CDR1 DFQATT and CDR2 SNEGSKA (reference sequence). V dropped 3 bases and J dropped 5; count of bases not matched to a gene: 3. The CDR3 protein is CSARRLANNEQFF. DNA for the CDR3: TGCAGTGCTAGGAGACTAGCGAACAATGAGCAGTTCTTC.

This clonotype has at least ten counts. The rearrangement uses TRBV16 and TRBJ2-7, with D possibly TRBD2 on 5 matching bases. V was pared by 4 bases and J by 2 bases, with 21 bases between. The CDR3 has 17 amino acids. CDR1 and CDR2 (germline): KGHSY, FQNENV. In DNA form, the CDR3 reads TGTGCCAGCAGCCCTACCTCCTCAGCGGCTGGGGCCTACGAGCAGTACTTC. It is translated as CASSPTSSAAGAYEQYF.

This clonotype appeared many times. V and J are TRBV5-1 and TRBJ1-1; 9 nucleotides agree with TRBD1. CDR3 length: 15 amino acids. The J segment lost 2 bases and the V segment lost 0 bases, leaving 2 bases of the junction unmatched. Germline V gene data show CDR1 as SGHRS and CDR2 as YFSETQ. CDR3 sequence (DNA): TGCGCCAGCAGCTTGGCGGACAGGGGAAACACTGAAGCTTTCTTT. It encodes CASSLADRGNTEAFF.

This clonotype has a handful of counts. CDR3 sequence: CASTLRGGGALDEQFF. Here the CDR3 DNA reads TGTGCCAGTACCCTGAGGGGCGGGGGGGCCCTGGATGAGCAGTTCTTC. The chain joins TRBV19 to TRBJ2-1; 9 bases map to TRBD2. J was trimmed by 8 bases and V by 7 bases; bases with no gene match: 15. The germline V gene has CDR1 LNHDA and CDR2 SQIVND (reference sequence). The length of the CDR3 is 16 residues.

This clonotype showed up many times. J is TRBJ2-3 and V is TRBV20-1; 10 positions match TRBD1. CDR1 and CDR2 (germline): DFQATT, SNEGSKA (reference sequence). V lost 0 bases and J lost 7; bases outside the gene matches: 7. The CDR3 contains 15 residues. As DNA, the CDR3 is TGCAGTGCTAGAGATCGAGGACAGGGGGTCAATACGCAGTATTTT. Translated: CSARDRGQGVNTQYF.

This clonotype was seen a handful of times. CDR3 residues: CATSRAGTATGELFF. In nucleotides, the CDR3 is TGTGCCACCAGCAGGGCAGGGACAGCCACCGGGGAGCTGTTTTTT. The V gene is TRBV15, the J gene TRBJ2-2, with 7 bases lining up with TRBD1. CDR3 size: 15 residues. V was clipped by 3 bases and J by 4 bases; unmatched bases: 5. Germline V gene data show CDR1 as LNHNV and CDR2 as YYDKDF (reference sequence).

The table lists this clonotype with many counts. The chain links TRBV7-6 to TRBJ2-7; D call uncertain. V lost 6 bases and J 0 bases, leaving 9 bases between the germline ends. CDR1 and CDR2 (germline): SGHVS, FNYEAQ. This CDR3 contains 13 residues. The CDR3 bases are TGTGCCAGCAGTACACACCACTCCTACGAGCAGTACTTC. It codes for CASSTHHSYEQYF. Full variable domain (missing parts from reference TRBV7-6 and TRBJ2-7): GAGVSQSPRYKVTKRGQDVALRCDPISGHVSLYWYRQALGQGPEFLTYFNYEAQQDKSGLPNDRFSAERPEGSISTLTIQRTEQRDSAMYRCASSTHHSYEQYFGPGTRLTVT.

This clonotype was counted only a few times. The chain links TRBV27 to TRBJ2-2; weak D call: TRBD2 (5 bases). The V end was cut by 8 bases, the J end by 6 bases, with 13 bases between. There are 13 residues in the CDR3. Per the germline V gene, CDR1 is MNHEY and CDR2 is SMNVEV (reference sequence). The CDR3 region has the DNA TGTGCCAGCCGCGTTCTCGGGGCCGGGGAGCTGTTTTTT. Protein product: CASRVLGAGELFF.

The chain combines TRBV20-1 with TRBJ2-5; 13 bases map to TRBD2. The junction had 4 bases not matched to a gene; V was cut back by 2 bases and J by 4 bases. Germline lookup yields CDR1 DFQATT and CDR2 SNEGSKA (reference sequence). This CDR3 has 15 amino acids. The DNA of the CDR3 is TGCAGTGCTAGATCAGGACTAGCGGGAGTAGAGACCCAGTACTTC. As protein: CSARSGLAGVETQYF.

This chain links TRBV7-8 with TRBJ1-4; D might be TRBD1 (6 bases). The CDR3 totals 14 residues. Germline V gene sequence: CDR1 SGHVS, CDR2 FQNEAQ. Trimming pared 3 bases from V and 6 bases from J, leaving 11 bases between. Here the CDR3 reads CASSFGGADEKLFF. The CDR3, as DNA: TGTGCCAGCAGCTTTGGGGGGGCAGATGAAAAACTGTTTTTT.

There are a few counts of this clonotype. This rearrangement joins TRBV7-4 to TRBJ2-7; a possible D gene is TRBD1 (8 bases). The CDR3 spans 16 residues. V gave up 4 bases and J gave up 2 bases, with 18 bases separating them. From germline, CDR1 is SGHVT and CDR2 SQSDAQ. The CDR3 protein is CASSSSTGGVTYEQYF. CDR3 nucleotides: TGTGCCAGCAGCTCCTCTACAGGGGGGGTCACCTACGAGCAGTACTTC.

Many counts were recorded for this clonotype. This sequence joins TRBV20-1 and TRBJ2-1, with TRBD2 matching 11 bases. Germline V gene data show CDR1 as DFQATT and CDR2 as SNEGSKA (reference sequence). This CDR3 contains 14 residues. J lost 4 bases, V lost 5 bases, and 4 bases had no gene match. CDR3 in amino acids: CSAPGLAGYNEQFF. The CDR3 DNA reads as TGCAGTGCTCCAGGACTAGCGGGTTACAATGAGCAGTTCTTC.

This clonotype has a count of ten or more. CDR3 protein: CASSLRVLEKGYNEQFF. In DNA, the CDR3 is TGTGCCAGCAGCTTAAGGGTTTTGGAAAAAGGTTACAATGAGCAGTTCTTC. This chain links TRBV7-3 with TRBJ2-1; D gene ambiguous. Germline V gives CDR1 SGHTA, CDR2 FQGTGA. There are 17 residues in the CDR3. V gave up 1 base and J gave up 4 bases, with 17 bases separating them. The complete variable domain, with remaining parts taken from reference TRBV7-3 and TRBJ2-1, reads GAGVSQTPSNKVTEKGKYVELRCDPISGHTALYWYRQSLGQGPEFLIYFQGTGAADDSGLPNDRFFAVRPEGSVSTLKIQRTERGDSAVYLCASSLRVLEKGYNEQFFGPGTRLTVL.

Here the CDR3 DNA reads TGTGCCAGCAGTGCAATGGAAAAACTGTTTTTT. Its protein product is CASSAMEKLFF. This rearrangement joins TRBV6-6 to TRBJ1-4; D is undetermined. Germline V gene data show CDR1 as MNHNY and CDR2 as SVGAGI (reference sequence). This CDR3 is built from 11 residues. Trimming shortened V by 5 bases and J by 8 bases, and 6 bases separated the two germline ends.

This clonotype was observed at least ten times. The rearrangement uses TRBV24-1 and TRBJ2-7, with a possible D match to TRBD2 (6 bases). CDR1 and CDR2 from the germline V gene are KGHDR and SFDVKD. The V end was cut by 6 bases, the J end by 4 bases, with 18 bases between. The CDR3 consists of 15 residues. The chain's CDR3 is CATSPGSDRRYEQYF. The CDR3 nucleotides are TGTGCCACCAGTCCCGGGAGTGATCGGAGGTACGAGCAGTACTTC.

This clonotype was observed many times. This chain links TRBV29-1 with TRBJ2-5; no definite D call. Between the trimmed V and J ends, which lost 6 bases and 5 bases, there was a span of 7 bases. CDR1 SQVTM and CDR2 ANQGSEA come from the germline V gene. This CDR3 comprises 10 residues. CDR3 bases: TGCAGCGTGGGGATGGAGACCCAGTACTTC. It is translated as CSVGMETQYF. The full variable domain, with the rest looked up from reference TRBV29-1 and TRBJ2-5, is SAVISQKPSRDICQRGTSLTIQCQVDSQVTMMFWYRQQPGQSLTLIATANQGSEATYESGFVIDKFPISRPNLTFSTLTVSNMSPEDSSIYLCSVGMETQYFGPGTRLLVL.